This T cell receptor beta chain was recovered during a study of T cells in Graves' hyperthyroidism and ophthalmopathy. The V and J ends lost 6 bases and 0 bases respectively, with 14 bases between them. CDR1 is LNHDA, CDR2 SQIVND, per germline (reference sequence). The CDR3 is 15 amino acids. Remarks on this clonotype: A much larger clone sits a single nucleotide away, making a read error possible.

The investigators amplified TCR beta CDR3 regions from RNA transcripts. The HTBI primer set was used in a first-round RT-PCR of the TCR CDR3. MiXCR, run by TCRdb on the multiplex PCR reads, gives a single entry per CDR3 protein. The profile shows about 410,000 distinct CDR3 sequences, roughly 15% of them singletons. Sequencing was carried out using blood. V and J are TRBV19 and TRBJ1-1; a possible D gene is TRBD1 (5 bases). The clonotype comes from a man in his late teens or twenties with Graves' ophthalmopathy. The CDR3 DNA is TGTGCCAGTAGGGGACGGGGGGGTATGAACACTGAAGCTTTCTTT. Amino acids: CASRGRGGMNTEAFF.